Listed below are T cell receptor beta chains from one sample, sequenced in a study of blood T cell repertoires in COVID-19. Sequencing was performed with immunoSEQ multiplex PCR; in TCRdb, only in-frame clones are kept and a portion is missing. The sample includes about 61,000 clones, 79% of them seen just once. Input material: peripheral blood. These TCRs come from a woman aged 65 to 85 with acute or convalescent COVID-19. The CDR3 runs from the conserved cysteine through the conserved F or W. A D gene is named only where the DNA matches it firmly. Clone size is shown for a subset of rows, as once, few, many or a class of expanded clone.

j_call cdr3_length d_call clone_size v_call cdr3_nt cdr3_aa
TRBJ2-7 22 TRBD2 - TRBV13 TGTGCCAGCAGCTTGGGGCCACTGGGGAGCGGGGGGTCCCGGGACCGCTCCTACGAGCAGTACTTC CASSLGPLGSGGSRDRSYEQYF
TRBJ1-1 13 - once TRBV27 TGTGCCAGCAGTGCAGACAGTCACACTGAAGCTTTCTTT CASSADSHTEAFF
TRBJ1-2 15 - - TRBV28 TGTGCCAGCAGTCCCCCGGGGAGGGGAGACTATGGCTACACCTTC CASSPPGRGDYGYTF
TRBJ1-4 17 - few TRBV5-1 TGCGCCAGCAGCCCTATCGGCGCAGGCCTACTTAATGAAAAACTGTTTTTT CASSPIGAGLLNEKLFF
TRBJ2-5 13 TRBD1 - TRBV11-3 TGTGCCAGCAGCGAAGGGGGCCGGGAGACCCAGTACTTC CASSEGGRETQYF
TRBJ2-7 15 - - TRBV4-1 TGCGCCAGCAGCCGATCCCGGGACATCACCTACGAGCAGTACTTC CASSRSRDITYEQYF
TRBJ2-5 14 TRBD2 - TRBV5-1 TGCGCCAGCGCTAAGGGGAGCGGGGGAGAGACCCAGTACTTC CASAKGSGGETQYF
TRBJ1-2 14 - - TRBV21-1 TGTGCCAGCAGCAACCCTCAGGGTCCTGGCGGCTACACCTTC CASSNPQGPGGYTF
TRBJ2-3 15 - once TRBV6-5 TGTGCCAGCAGCTACTTCGAGGCGAGCACAGATACGCAGTATTTT CASSYFEASTDTQYF
TRBJ1-4 13 - - TRBV30 TGTGCCTGGAGTCGGGGGGCGGATGAAAAACTGTTTTTT CAWSRGADEKLFF
TRBJ2-1 14 - - TRBV6-4 TGTGCCAGCAGTGGGGGCCCGACCGCCAGTGAGCAGTTCTTC CASSGGPTASEQFF
TRBJ2-1 15 - few TRBV27 TGTGCCAGCAGTTTAGGGGATGCGGGGGCGGATGAGCAGTTCTTC CASSLGDAGADEQFF
TRBJ2-1 16 TRBD2 once TRBV4-3 TGCGCCAGCAGCCAAGCTGGAGCGGGGGGGCTGAATGAGCAGTTCTTC CASSQAGAGGLNEQFF
TRBJ1-6 14 - - TRBV7-2 TGTGCCAGCAGCTTAGGGACAGATTATTCACCCCTCCACTTT CASSLGTDYSPLHF
TRBJ1-1 14 TRBD1 many TRBV7-9 TGTGCCAGCAGTCCAGGGGGTTTGGGCACTGAAGCTTTCTTT CASSPGGLGTEAFF
TRBJ2-7 15 TRBD2 - TRBV6-2/TRBV6-3 TGTGCCAGCAGTTATCGGGGGGTGAGCTCCTACGAGCAGTACTTC CASSYRGVSSYEQYF
TRBJ1-5 13 - - TRBV27 TGTGCCAGCAGTTTCAAGGGGCTTCAGCCCCAGCATTTT CASSFKGLQPQHF
TRBJ2-5 15 TRBD1 - TRBV7-2 TGTGCCAGCAGCTTAGGGGACAGGGTCCAAGAGACCCAGTACTTC CASSLGDRVQETQYF
TRBJ1-5 16 - - TRBV3-1/TRBV3-2 TGTGCCAGCAGCCAAGGGGGCAGGGGAGGGTATCAGCCCCAGCATTTT CASSQGGRGGYQPQHF
TRBJ2-1 12 - once TRBV7-9 TGTGCCAGCAGCTTACAGGGGCATGAGCAGTTCTTC CASSLQGHEQFF
TRBJ2-7 13 TRBD1 few TRBV6-5 TGTGCCCTAACCGGGACAGGACTATACGAGCAGTACTTC CALTGTGLYEQYF
TRBJ2-5 14 - - TRBV7-3 TGTGCCAGCAGCCGTGGAGGGGGGGTCAAGACCCAGTACTTC CASSRGGGVKTQYF
TRBJ2-1 13 TRBD1 - TRBV9 TGTGCCAGCAGAAGACAGGGTGACAATGAGCAGTTCTTC CASRRQGDNEQFF
TRBJ2-3 14 - - TRBV7-2 TGTGCCAGCAGCTTAGATGGTAGAACAGATACGCAGTATTTT CASSLDGRTDTQYF
TRBJ2-5 15 - - TRBV7-3 TGTGCCAGCAGCTTAACGTTCGGGGGGCAACAGACCCAGTACTTC CASSLTFGGQQTQYF
TRBJ2-2 17 - few TRBV21-1 TGTGCCAGCAGCACGGACAGGGGGCGCGGTGCCACCGGGGAGCTGTTTTTT CASSTDRGRGATGELFF
TRBJ1-5 15 - - TRBV5-1 TGCGCCAGCAGCTTGTCAGGGCTAGGCAATCAGCCCCAGCATTTT CASSLSGLGNQPQHF
TRBJ2-7 12 - - TRBV7-2 TGTGCCAGCAGCTTAGCCCACTACGAGCAGTACTTC CASSLAHYEQYF